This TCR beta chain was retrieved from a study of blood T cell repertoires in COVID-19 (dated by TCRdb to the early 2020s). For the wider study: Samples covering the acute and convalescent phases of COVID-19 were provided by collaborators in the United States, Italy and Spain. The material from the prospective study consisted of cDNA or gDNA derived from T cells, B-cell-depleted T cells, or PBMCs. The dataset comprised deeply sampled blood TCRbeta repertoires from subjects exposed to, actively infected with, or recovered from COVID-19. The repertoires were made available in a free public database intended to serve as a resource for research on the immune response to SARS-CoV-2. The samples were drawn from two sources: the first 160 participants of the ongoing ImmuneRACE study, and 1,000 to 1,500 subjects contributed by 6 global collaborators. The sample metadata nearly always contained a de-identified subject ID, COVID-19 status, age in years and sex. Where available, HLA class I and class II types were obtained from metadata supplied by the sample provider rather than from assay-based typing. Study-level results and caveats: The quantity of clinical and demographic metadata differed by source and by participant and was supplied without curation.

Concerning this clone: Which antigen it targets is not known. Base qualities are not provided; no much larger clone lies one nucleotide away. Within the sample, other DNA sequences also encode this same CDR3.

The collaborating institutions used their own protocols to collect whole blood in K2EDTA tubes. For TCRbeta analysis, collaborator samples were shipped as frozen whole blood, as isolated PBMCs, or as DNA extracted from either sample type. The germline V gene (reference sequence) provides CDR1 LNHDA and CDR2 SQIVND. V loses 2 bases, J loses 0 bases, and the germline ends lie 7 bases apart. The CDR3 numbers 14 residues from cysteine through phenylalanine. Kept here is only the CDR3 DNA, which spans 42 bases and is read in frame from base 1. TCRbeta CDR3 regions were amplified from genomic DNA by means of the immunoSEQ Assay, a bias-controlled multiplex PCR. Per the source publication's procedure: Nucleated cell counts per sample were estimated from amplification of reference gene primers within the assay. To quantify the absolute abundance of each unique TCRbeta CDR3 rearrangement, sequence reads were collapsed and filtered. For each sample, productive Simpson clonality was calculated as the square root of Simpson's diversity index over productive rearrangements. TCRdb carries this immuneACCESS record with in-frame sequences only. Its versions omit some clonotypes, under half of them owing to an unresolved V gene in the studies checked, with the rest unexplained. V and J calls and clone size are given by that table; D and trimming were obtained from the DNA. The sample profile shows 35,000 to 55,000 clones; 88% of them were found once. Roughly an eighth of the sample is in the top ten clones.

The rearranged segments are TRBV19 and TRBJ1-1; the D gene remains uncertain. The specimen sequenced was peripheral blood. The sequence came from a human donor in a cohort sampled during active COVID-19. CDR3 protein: CASSITGMNTEAFF. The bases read TGTGCCAGTAGTATAACGGGAATGAACACTGAAGCTTTCTTT.